This entry features one T cell receptor beta chain sequence. The CDR3 consists of 13 residues. Germline V gene sequence: CDR1 ENHRY, CDR2 SYGVKD. The V gene lost 3 bases and the J gene lost 6 bases, with 12 bases spanning the gap. For TCRbeta, the library was prepared with unique molecular identifiers. Via MiXCR, TCRdb re-called the PCR reads, giving one row per CDR3 protein. The sample has more than 400,000 distinct CDR3 sequences, roughly two fifths seen once. These data originate in a study of T-cell reconstitution after alpha-beta-depleted transplantation in children. This specimen was PBMCs, taken before TCRalphabeta/CD19-depleted stem cell transplant. The sequence was collected from a girl aged 2 to 9 with aplastic anemia, due to receive a stem cell transplant. This chain connects TRBV10-3 to TRBJ2-7, with D unresolved. The CDR3 loop is CAISDGVQGEQYF. In nucleotides, the CDR3 is TGTGCCATCAGTGATGGGGTCCAAGGCGAGCAGTACTTC.